This TCR beta chain was sequenced during a study of shared clonotypes between healthy human individuals. Regarding the study as a whole: Sequencing depth was expected to affect clonotype sharing among donors. Owing to a small donor count, the genetic and exposure-history diversity represented was limited.

TCRdb's copy holds only in-frame clones and misses some; the assay was immunoSEQ multiplex PCR. The table shows hundreds of thousands of clones, with around 96% occurring only once. Losses at the gene ends were 8 bases for V and 1 base for J; bases not matched to a gene: 10. Germline V gene sequence: CDR1 SNHLY, CDR2 FYNNEI. This CDR3 is built from 15 residues. Notes on this clone: Its target is not known.

The rearrangement uses TRBV2 and TRBJ2-5, with 7 bases lining up with TRBD2. Sequenced: memory CD8+ T cells sorted from blood. Indicated subset: CD45RO+ cells pooled with CCR7-negative TemRA cells. The origin of this receptor is a man aged 25-45 years in good health. The CDR3 region is CASAGVGAPQETQYF. The DNA of the CDR3 is TGTGCCAGCGCGGGGGTTGGGGCCCCCCAAGAGACCCAGTACTTC.